This T cell receptor (beta chain) was found in a study of T cell repertoires in cytomegalovirus infection. Study-level background: Public signatures in TCR beta pointed to CMV infection and matching HLA type.

Overall study findings and caveats: Carriers of CMV plus the relevant HLA were identified by cumulative public TCR beta family frequency. CMV-specific TCR beta clonotypes restricted by HLA-C dominated the ex vivo response.

TCRdb re-called the reads with MiXCR, one entry per CDR3 protein. The table includes about 130,000 distinct CDR3 sequences, roughly 9% detected once. In the case of this clonotype: The antigen remains unidentified.

The source of this sequence is a human donor in good health (CMV status not recorded). Some clones in this sample may be carry-over from other donors' samples. The sequenced sample consisted of PBMCs.

CDR3 amino acids: CASSLVVGMANTGELFF. The CDR3 DNA reads as TGTGCCAGCAGCTTAGTAGTCGGGATGGCGAACACCGGGGAGCTGTTTTTT. This chain connects TRBV7-9 to TRBJ2-2; a weak D match, TRBD2 (5 bases). Germline V gene data show CDR1 as SEHNR and CDR2 as FQNEAQ (reference sequence). V dropped 1 base and J dropped 0 bases, with 12 bases sitting between them. The CDR3 has 17 residues.